This T cell receptor (beta chain) stems from a study of T-cell reconstitution after alpha-beta-depleted transplantation in children. The trim removed 4 bases at V and 4 bases at J, leaving 6 bases unmatched. The CDR3 totals 14 residues. Germline values: CDR1 SGHRS, CDR2 YFSETQ. Unique molecular identifiers were used in preparing the TCRbeta library. TCRdb ran MiXCR on the PCR reads and lists one entry per CDR3 protein. Of some 500,000 distinct CDR3 sequences listed, about 16% were seen once; the top ten hold about 3.1%. The chain couples TRBV5-1 to TRBJ2-7, with 9 bases identical to TRBD1. The sequence was collected from a human donor who donated a stem cell graft to a child with acute lymphoblastic leukemia. The sequenced sample was PBMCs from the stem cell graft donor, obtained from the stem cell graft. CDR3 region: CASSQGQGWYEQYF. As DNA, the CDR3 is TGCGCCAGCAGCCAAGGACAGGGGTGGTACGAGCAGTACTTC.